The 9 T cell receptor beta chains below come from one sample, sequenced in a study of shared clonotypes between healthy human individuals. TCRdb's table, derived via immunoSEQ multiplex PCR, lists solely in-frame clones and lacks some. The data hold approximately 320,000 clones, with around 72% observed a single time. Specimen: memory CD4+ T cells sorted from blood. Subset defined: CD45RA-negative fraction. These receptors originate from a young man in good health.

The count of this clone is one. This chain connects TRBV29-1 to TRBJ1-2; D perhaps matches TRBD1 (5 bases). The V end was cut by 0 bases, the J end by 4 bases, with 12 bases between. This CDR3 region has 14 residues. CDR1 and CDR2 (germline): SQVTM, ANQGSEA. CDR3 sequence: CSVEEGGVGYGYTF. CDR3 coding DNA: TGCAGCGTTGAAGAGGGGGGGGTAGGCTATGGCTACACCTTC.

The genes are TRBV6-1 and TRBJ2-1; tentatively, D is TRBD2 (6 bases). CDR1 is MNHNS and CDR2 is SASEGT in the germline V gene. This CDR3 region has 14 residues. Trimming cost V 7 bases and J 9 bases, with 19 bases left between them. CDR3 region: CASKGGFSSGEQFF. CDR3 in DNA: TGTGCCAGCAAGGGAGGTTTTTCGTCCGGTGAGCAGTTCTTC.

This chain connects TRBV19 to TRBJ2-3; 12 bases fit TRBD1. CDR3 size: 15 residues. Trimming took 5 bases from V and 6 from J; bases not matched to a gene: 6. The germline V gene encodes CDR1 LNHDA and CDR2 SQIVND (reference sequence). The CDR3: CASSVGQGAGDTQYF. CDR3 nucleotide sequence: TGTGCCAGTAGTGTGGGACAGGGGGCCGGGGATACGCAGTATTTT. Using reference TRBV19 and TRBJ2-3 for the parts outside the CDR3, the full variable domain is DGGITQSPKYLFRKEGQNVTLSCEQNLNHDAMYWYRQDPGQGLRLIYYSQIVNDFQKGDIAEGYSVSREKKESFPLTVTSAQKNPTAFYLCASSVGQGAGDTQYFGPGTRLTVL.

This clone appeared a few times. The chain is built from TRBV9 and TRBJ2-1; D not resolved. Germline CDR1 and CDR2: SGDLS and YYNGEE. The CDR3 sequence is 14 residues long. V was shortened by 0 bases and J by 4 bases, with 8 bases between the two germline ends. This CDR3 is CASSVATVYNEQFF. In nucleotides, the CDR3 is TGTGCCAGCAGCGTAGCTACGGTTTACAATGAGCAGTTCTTC.

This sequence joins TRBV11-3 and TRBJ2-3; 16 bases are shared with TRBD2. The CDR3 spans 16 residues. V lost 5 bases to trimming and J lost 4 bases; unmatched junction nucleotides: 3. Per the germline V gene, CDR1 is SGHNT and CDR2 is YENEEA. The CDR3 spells CASSRGLAGGSDTQYF. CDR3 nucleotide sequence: TGTGCCAGCAGCCGGGGACTAGCGGGAGGGTCAGATACGCAGTATTTT.

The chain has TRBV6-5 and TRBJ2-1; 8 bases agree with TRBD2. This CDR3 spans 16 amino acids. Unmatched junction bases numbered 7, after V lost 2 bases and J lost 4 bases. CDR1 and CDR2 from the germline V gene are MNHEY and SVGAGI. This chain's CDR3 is CASSYGLAGTYNEQFF. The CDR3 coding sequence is TGTGCCAGCAGTTACGGGCTAGCGGGCACTTACAATGAGCAGTTCTTC.

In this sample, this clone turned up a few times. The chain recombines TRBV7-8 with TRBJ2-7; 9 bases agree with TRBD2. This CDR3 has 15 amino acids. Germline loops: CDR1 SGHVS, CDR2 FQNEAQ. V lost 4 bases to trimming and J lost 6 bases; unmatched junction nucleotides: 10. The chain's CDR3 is CASSSLAGAYGEQYF. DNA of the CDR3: TGTGCCAGCAGCTCGTTAGCGGGGGCGTATGGCGAGCAGTACTTC.

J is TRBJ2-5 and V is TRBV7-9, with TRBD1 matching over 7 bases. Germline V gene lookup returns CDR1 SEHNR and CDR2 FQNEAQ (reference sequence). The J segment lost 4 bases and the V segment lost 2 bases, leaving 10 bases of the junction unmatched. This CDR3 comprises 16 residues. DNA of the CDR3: TGTGCCAGCAGCTTACGGCTGGGACAGACCGTAGAGACCCAGTACTTC. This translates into CASSLRLGQTVETQYF.

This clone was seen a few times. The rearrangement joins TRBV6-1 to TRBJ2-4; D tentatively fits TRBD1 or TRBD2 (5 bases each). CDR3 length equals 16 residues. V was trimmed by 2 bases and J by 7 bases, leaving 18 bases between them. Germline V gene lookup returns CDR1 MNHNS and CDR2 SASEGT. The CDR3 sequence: CASSEKAGTGYNIQYF. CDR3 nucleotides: TGTGCCAGCAGTGAAAAAGCAGGGACGGGGTATAACATTCAGTACTTC.